The clone carrying this T cell receptor beta chain has a handful of counts. Each cDNA held unique molecular identifiers, and template switching gave it a universal primer site. TCRdb reprocessed the 5' RACE reads with MiXCR, giving one entry per CDR3 protein. The data contain over 500,000 distinct CDR3 sequences, less than 25% of them singletons. The germline gives CDR1 MNHNS, CDR2 SASEGT. V was clipped by 8 bases and J by 7 bases, with 12 bases between them. This CDR3 has 13 residues. This sample is part of a study of identical twins. Another study also made use of these data, one on T cells expressing NK-cell markers. Per that paper: CD3+CD56+NKG2C+, CD3+CD56+NKG2C- and CD3+CD56-NKG2C+ T cells, once sorted, supplied the TCR beta repertoires. The contribution of dominant NKG2C+ clonotypes to CD8+ T cells in several donors was 1.0-7.0%.

Sequences were obtained from CD4+ T cells sorted from blood. This chain links TRBV6-1 with TRBJ1-6; D gene unclear. This receptor was obtained from a woman between 18 and 29 years old in good health. This CDR3 is CASSRGENSPLHF. DNA for the CDR3: TGTGCCAGCTCTCGGGGAGAGAATTCACCCCTCCACTTT.